This T cell receptor beta chain was sequenced for a study of cytomegalovirus exposure and HLA in healthy donors. With 60 Vbeta and 13 Jbeta primers, the PCR was carried out. As processed by the authors: The authors later counted roughly 76 million unique TCR beta chains, approximately 12 million of them shared. Clones were sequenced by immunoSEQ multiplex PCR, and TCRdb holds only the in-frame ones, with some missing. V and J calls and clone size are copied from that table; D and trimming were computed from the DNA. The sample has 80,000 to 100,000 clones; more than 65% are singletons. Germline CDR1 SGHTA, CDR2 FQGNSA. The CDR3 totals 13 residues. The V and J ends lost 6 bases and 6 bases, in that order; junction bases with no gene match: 3.

Source material: PBMCs. The receptor's source is a woman younger than 35 in good health and CMV-seropositive. V is TRBV7-2 and J is TRBJ2-7; 12 bases fit TRBD2. The CDR3 loop reads CASRLAGGSEQYF. CDR3 DNA sequence: TGTGCCAGCAGACTAGCGGGAGGTAGCGAGCAGTACTTC.